This entry features one TCR beta chain sequence. What it recognizes is unknown. Primers for the PCR totalled 60 Vbeta and 13 Jbeta. Some clones are missing from TCRdb's copy, which holds only in-frame ones; the method was immunoSEQ multiplex PCR. Of approximately 150,000 clones listed, roughly three quarters are singletons. These data come from a study of cytomegalovirus exposure and HLA in healthy donors. Study in general: Tens of millions of unique TCRs from HLA-typed donors were held in an early release of data.

General study results and limits: In a later analysis, TCR beta V- and J-gene trimming showed a link to a missense DCLRE1C variant.

Sequenced: PBMCs. The origin of this receptor is a female donor in good health and CMV-seronegative.

Here the CDR3 reads CALMGKGAVGEQYF. CDR3 in DNA: TGTGCCCTTATGGGTAAGGGGGCGGTAGGAGAGCAGTACTTC. The chain is built from TRBV28 and TRBJ2-7; 7 bases align to TRBD1. The V gene end was trimmed by 11 bases and the J gene end by 7 bases; junction bases not matched to a gene: 17. CDR1 and CDR2 from the germline V gene are MDHEN and SYDVKM. This CDR3 spans 14 amino acids.